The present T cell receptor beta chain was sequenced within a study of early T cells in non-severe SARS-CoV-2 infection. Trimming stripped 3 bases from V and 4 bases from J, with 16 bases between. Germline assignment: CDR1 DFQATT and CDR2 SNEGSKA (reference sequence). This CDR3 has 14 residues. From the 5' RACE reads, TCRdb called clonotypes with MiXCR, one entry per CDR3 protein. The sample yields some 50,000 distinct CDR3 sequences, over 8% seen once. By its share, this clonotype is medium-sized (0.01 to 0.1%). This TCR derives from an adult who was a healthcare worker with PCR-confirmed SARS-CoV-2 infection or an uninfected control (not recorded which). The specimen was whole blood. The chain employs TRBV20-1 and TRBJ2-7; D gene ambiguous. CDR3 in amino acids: CSARPRVRNYEQYF. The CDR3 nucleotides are TGCAGTGCTAGGCCTCGGGTCAGAAATTACGAGCAGTACTTC.